Below, one TCR beta chain is given with its context. As yet, its antigen is unknown. cDNA carried unique molecular identifiers, and a universal primer site was added by template switching. TCRdb called the 5' RACE reads again in MiXCR, with one record for every CDR3 protein. Here the sample spans around 1.7 million distinct CDR3 sequences, less than 40% being singletons. This CDR3 comprises 16 residues. V was pared by 6 bases and J by 6 bases, with 10 bases of the junction left unmatched. The germline V gene encodes CDR1 LGHDT and CDR2 YNNKEL (reference sequence). The data originate from a study of identical twins. Study-level results: Out-of-frame beta sequences exhibited a weaker degree of excess twin sharing.

Input material: cord blood. This receptor was identified in a newborn girl in good health. J is TRBJ2-1 and V is TRBV3-1; 11 bases map to TRBD2. The CDR3 loop is CASSPPSGGPPNEQFF. The CDR3 DNA reads TGTGCCAGCAGTCCGCCTAGCGGGGGGCCTCCCAATGAGCAGTTCTTC.